Shown below are 15 T cell receptor beta chains from a single sample sequenced in a study of blood T cell repertoires in COVID-19. This table comes from immunoSEQ multiplex PCR, and its TCRdb copy is limited to in-frame clones, with some not included. In the table there are around 64,000 clones, roughly 89% of which are singletons. Sequenced input: peripheral blood. The receptors were gathered from a woman of 80 years or more with acute or convalescent COVID-19.

The V gene is TRBV3-1 (or the pseudogene TRBV3-2), the J gene TRBJ2-2, with TRBD1 matching 7 bases. This CDR3 has 12 residues. Trimming at V came to 6 bases and at J to 7 bases, leaving 2 bases not matched to a gene. The germline V gene has CDR1 LGHDT and CDR2 YNNKEL (reference sequence). In DNA form, the CDR3 reads TGTGCCAGCAGTGACAGGGTCGGGGAGCTGTTTTTT. Translation gives CASSDRVGELFF.

This chain connects TRBV6-5 to TRBJ1-4, with D possibly being TRBD1 (5 bases). The V end lost 7 bases, the J end lost 7 bases, and 13 bases lay between the germline ends. The CDR3 length is 13 residues. CDR1 MNHEY and CDR2 SVGAGI come from the germline V gene. The CDR3 loop is CASTQTGGEKLFF. In DNA form, the CDR3 reads TGTGCCAGCACTCAAACGGGGGGTGAAAAACTGTTTTTT.

This sequence joins TRBV29-1 and TRBJ1-1; no clear D gene. The germline V gene has CDR1 SQVTM and CDR2 ANQGSEA. V was trimmed by 5 bases and J by 1 base, leaving 11 bases between them. CDR3 length: 13 residues. In DNA, the CDR3 is TGCAGCGTTCTCAAGCCCGGGAACACTGAAGCTTTCTTT. Its protein product is CSVLKPGNTEAFF.

J is TRBJ1-1 and V is TRBV19, with 7 bases lining up with TRBD1. This CDR3 is built from 15 residues. Germline CDR1 is LNHDA and CDR2 is SQIVND (reference sequence). J was trimmed by 0 bases and V by 5 bases; bases with no gene match: 6. CDR3 nucleotide sequence: TGTGCCAGTAGTGCAACAGGGGCTATGAACACTGAAGCTTTCTTT. It is translated as CASSATGAMNTEAFF.

This sequence joins TRBV7-2 and TRBJ2-4, with 7 bases fitting TRBD1. Unmatched junction bases numbered 2, after V lost 4 bases and J lost 2 bases. The CDR3 consists of 14 residues. CDR1 and CDR2 from the germline V gene are SGHTA and FQGNSA. CDR3 sequence reads: CASSSTGTKNIQYF. The DNA of the CDR3 is TGTGCCAGCAGCTCGACAGGGACCAAAAACATTCAGTACTTC.

Only one count was recorded for this clone. The rearrangement uses TRBV5-1 and TRBJ2-7; 9 bases fit TRBD1. V was clipped by 0 bases and J by 3 bases; unmatched bases: 4. CDR3 length equals 15 residues. Germline CDR1 SGHRS, CDR2 YFSETQ. This CDR3 reads CASSLDGTGFYEQYF. The CDR3 region has the DNA TGCGCCAGCAGCTTGGACGGGACAGGGTTCTACGAGCAGTACTTC.

The rearrangement joins TRBV28 to TRBJ1-5, with D perhaps matching TRBD1 (6 bases). Trimming cost V 5 bases and J 9 bases, with 17 bases left between them. This CDR3 contains 14 residues. Per the germline V gene, CDR1 is MDHEN and CDR2 is SYDVKM. CDR3 DNA: TGTGCCAGCAGTCTAACTCAGGGGCCACGGCCCCAGCATTTT. Its translation is CASSLTQGPRPQHF. Together with reference TRBV28 and TRBJ1-5, the CDR3 gives the full variable domain: DVKVTQSSRYLVKRTGEKVFLECVQDMDHENMFWYRQDPGLGLRLIYFSYDVKMKEKGDIPEGYSVSREKKERFSLILESASTNQTSMYLCASSLTQGPRPQHFGDGTRLSIL.

J is TRBJ1-4 and V is TRBV5-1, with D maybe TRBD1 (6 bases). Trimming stripped 5 bases from V and 3 bases from J, with 14 bases between. CDR1 is SGHRS, CDR2 YFSETQ, per germline. The CDR3 extends over 15 amino acids. CDR3 region: CASRFTGKANEKLFF. Here the CDR3 DNA reads TGCGCCAGCAGGTTCACAGGGAAAGCTAATGAAAAACTGTTTTTT. Full variable domain (rest looked up from reference TRBV5-1 and TRBJ1-4): KAGVTQTPRYLIKTRGQQVTLSCSPISGHRSVSWYQQTPGQGLQFLFEYFSETQRNKGNFPGRFSGRQFSNSRSEMNVSTLELGDSALYLCASRFTGKANEKLFFGSGTQLSVL.

The DNA for the CDR3 is TGTGCCAGCAGACCGGGACACCCCTACGAGCAGTACTTC. Translating gives CASRPGHPYEQYF. The rearrangement links TRBV28 to TRBJ2-7, with a possible D match to TRBD1 (6 bases). Between the trimmed V and J ends, which lost 6 bases and 2 bases, there was a span of 11 bases. This CDR3 comprises 13 residues. Germline-derived CDR1 and CDR2 are MDHEN and SYDVKM.

The chain employs TRBV19 and TRBJ1-2; 9 positions agree with TRBD1. CDR1 is LNHDA and CDR2 is SQIVND in the germline V gene (reference sequence). Trimming at V came to 6 bases and at J to 7 bases, leaving 9 bases not matched to a gene. The CDR3 covers 14 residues. Written as DNA, the CDR3 is TGTGCCAGTAGGGAACCGGGACAGGGCACTGGCTACACCTTC. Translation: CASREPGQGTGYTF. Combining the CDR3 with reference TRBV19 and TRBJ1-2 gives the whole variable domain DGGITQSPKYLFRKEGQNVTLSCEQNLNHDAMYWYRQDPGQGLRLIYYSQIVNDFQKGDIAEGYSVSREKKESFPLTVTSAQKNPTAFYLCASREPGQGTGYTFGSGTRLTVV.

The CDR3: CASSPGTGGTEAFF. The CDR3 coding sequence is TGCGCCAGCAGCCCGGGGACAGGGGGCACTGAAGCTTTCTTT. This rearrangement joins TRBV5-1 to TRBJ1-1, with 11 nucleotides matching TRBD1. Per the germline V gene, CDR1 is SGHRS and CDR2 is YFSETQ. V lost 4 bases and J lost 4; bases outside the gene matches: 3. This CDR3 is built from 14 residues.

The J gene is TRBJ2-7, the V gene TRBV2; 7 bases map to TRBD1. Trimming removed 8 bases from V and 2 bases from J; junction bases left unmatched: 9. The CDR3 is 14 amino acids. Germline V gives CDR1 SNHLY, CDR2 FYNNEI. CDR3: CASCQGQVPYEQYF. CDR3 nucleotide sequence: TGTGCCAGCTGTCAAGGACAGGTCCCCTACGAGCAGTACTTC.

V usage is TRBV27 and J usage is TRBJ1-6; D is unclear. Germline V lookup: CDR1 MNHEY, CDR2 SMNVEV (reference sequence). CDR3 length equals 14 residues. V gave up 3 bases and J gave up 8 bases, with 11 bases separating them. CDR3 nucleotides: TGTGCCAGCAGTTTTGTCCAATCGGATTCACCCCTCCACTTT. Residues: CASSFVQSDSPLHF.

There are many counts of this clone. The V gene is TRBV3-1 (or the pseudogene TRBV3-2), the J gene TRBJ1-6; D call uncertain. V gave up 2 bases and J gave up 9 bases, with 14 bases separating them. CDR3 length: 15 residues. Looked up from germline, CDR1 is LGHDT and CDR2 is YNNKEL (reference sequence). CDR3 residues: CASSQKRGGVSPLHF. As DNA, the CDR3 is TGTGCCAGCAGCCAAAAACGGGGTGGGGTTTCACCCCTCCACTTT.

The chain carries TRBV6-5 and TRBJ1-4; TRBD1 might be the D (6 bases). This CDR3 has 15 residues. Between the trimmed V and J ends, which lost 8 bases and 3 bases, there was a span of 16 bases. Germline V gene lookup returns CDR1 MNHEY and CDR2 SVGAGI. The CDR3 loop is CASAMSGVPNEKLFF. The CDR3 DNA reads TGTGCCAGCGCAATGTCAGGGGTTCCTAATGAAAAACTGTTTTTT.